The next 21 T cell receptor beta chains were all read from a single sample in a study of cytomegalovirus exposure and HLA in healthy donors. Profiling relied on immunoSEQ multiplex PCR, and the TCRdb table lists in-frame clones only, not all of them. The sample has 98,000 or so clones; about 85% are singletons. The sample was PBMCs. The receptors come from a woman younger than 30 in good health and CMV-seronegative.

The rearrangement joins TRBV5-1 to TRBJ2-7, with D possibly matching TRBD1 (5 bases). The germline V and J ends were trimmed by 0 bases and 5 bases, with 15 bases remaining between them. CDR3 length: 15 amino acids. From germline, CDR1 is SGHRS and CDR2 YFSETQ. The CDR3 region has the DNA TGCGCCAGCAGCTTGGAACTCAGGGCCGGGCACGAGCAGTACTTC. Translated, it gives CASSLELRAGHEQYF.

This rearrangement joins TRBV5-5 to TRBJ2-7; TRBD2 agrees at 12 bases. Germline loops: CDR1 SGHKS, CDR2 YYEKEE (reference sequence). The CDR3 contains 14 residues. V was pared by 6 bases and J by 4 bases, with 5 bases of the junction left unmatched. CDR3 DNA: TGTGCCAGCACCACGGGACTAGCGGGTTACGAGCAGTACTTC. This encodes CASTTGLAGYEQYF. Full variable domain (remainder filled in from reference TRBV5-5 and TRBJ2-7): DAGVTQSPTHLIKTRGQQVTLRCSPISGHKSVSWYQQVLGQGPQFIFQYYEKEERGRGNFPDRFSARQFPNYSSELNVNALLLGDSALYLCASTTGLAGYEQYFGPGTRLTVT.

The chain employs TRBV27 and TRBJ1-1; D perhaps matches TRBD1 (5 bases). The CDR3 is 16 amino acids. The germline V and J ends were trimmed by 6 bases and 10 bases, with 27 bases remaining between them. Germline assignment: CDR1 MNHEY and CDR2 SMNVEV (reference sequence). The CDR3 nucleotides are TGTGCCAGCAGCTGGCGAGGAGGGGCTAGGGAATTGGGAGCTTTCTTT. It yields the protein CASSWRGGARELGAFF.

V is TRBV11-2 and J is TRBJ2-5, with 7 bases fitting TRBD1. Germline V lookup: CDR1 SGHAT, CDR2 FQNNGV. Trimming cost V 5 bases and J 6 bases; bases outside gene matches: 6. The CDR3 is 13 amino acids. The CDR3 is CASSRGTEQTQYF. DNA for the CDR3: TGTGCCAGCAGCCGTGGGACAGAGCAGACCCAGTACTTC.

This CDR3 is CASSEGTVYGYTF. In DNA form, the CDR3 reads TGTGCCAGCAGCGAAGGAACAGTCTATGGCTACACCTTC. The chain couples TRBV14 to TRBJ1-2; no clear D gene. The V end lost 5 bases, the J end lost 4 bases, and 11 bases lay between the germline ends. The CDR3 has 13 residues. Germline CDR1 and CDR2: SGHDN and FVKESK.

J is TRBJ2-1 and V is TRBV9; 15 bases fit TRBD2. The CDR3 contains 15 residues. From germline, CDR1 is SGDLS and CDR2 YYNGEE. The junction had 1 base not matched to a gene; V was cut back by 2 bases and J by 7 bases. CDR3 in amino acids: CASSVGTSGGNEQFF. CDR3 bases: TGTGCCAGCAGCGTCGGGACTAGCGGGGGGAATGAGCAGTTCTTC.

The rearrangement links TRBV30 to TRBJ2-2, with TRBD1 identical over 7 bases. The CDR3 is 13 residues long. Germline trimming cut 2 bases from V and 6 bases from J; bases unmatched to any gene: 3. CDR1 is GTSNPN and CDR2 is SVGIG in the germline V gene (reference sequence). The CDR3 is CAWSRGRAGELFF. The CDR3 bases are TGTGCCTGGAGTAGGGGGCGGGCCGGGGAGCTGTTTTTT.

V usage is TRBV30 and J usage is TRBJ1-4; 10 bases fit TRBD1. The CDR3 has 17 amino acids. The V gene end was trimmed by 0 bases and the J gene end by 6 bases; junction bases not matched to a gene: 10. Germline-derived CDR1 and CDR2 are GTSNPN and SVGIG (reference sequence). CDR3 nucleotide sequence: TGTGCCTGGAGTGTGGGACAGGGGAAGGATAGAGATGAAAAACTGTTTTTT. Protein product: CAWSVGQGKDRDEKLFF.

CDR3: CASSNHGGTGELFF. The CDR3 region has the DNA TGTGCCAGTAGTAACCATGGAGGGACCGGGGAGCTGTTTTTT. The chain uses TRBV19 and TRBJ2-2; maybe TRBD2 (6 bases). Germline V gives CDR1 LNHDA, CDR2 SQIVND (reference sequence). Trimming cost V 4 bases and J 5 bases, with 11 bases left between them. The CDR3 extends over 14 amino acids.

The gene calls are TRBV19 and TRBJ1-6; TRBD1 aligns across 9 bases. V was pared by 7 bases and J by 7 bases, with 5 bases of the junction left unmatched. Germline CDR1 LNHDA, CDR2 SQIVND (reference sequence). CDR3 length: 14 residues. The CDR3 spells CASKGTGRNSPLHF. Here the CDR3 DNA reads TGTGCCAGTAAAGGGACAGGGAGGAATTCACCCCTCCACTTT.

This clone was counted once. The V and J genes are TRBV6-1 and TRBJ1-1; D remains ambiguous. Trimming took off 2 bases at V and 13 bases at J, with 20 bases between the two ends. Germline assignment: CDR1 MNHNS and CDR2 SASEGT. This CDR3 contains 14 residues. In nucleotides, the CDR3 is TGTGCCAGCAGTGAAAACCCTCCCCGGTATAAAGTTTTCTTT. This translates into CASSENPPRYKVFF.

This clone appeared a few times. The V and J genes are TRBV6-1 and TRBJ2-7; the D is unclear. CDR1 and CDR2 from the germline V gene are MNHNS and SASEGT. V was shortened by 8 bases and J by 2 bases, with 16 bases between the two germline ends. This CDR3 region has 14 residues. CDR3 bases: TGTGCCAGCGGCGTAAATTTCCAGGCCTACGAGCAGTACTTC. Its translation is CASGVNFQAYEQYF.

V is TRBV9 and J is TRBJ2-7; weak D call: TRBD2 (5 bases). The CDR3 sequence is 15 residues long. Per germline, CDR1 SGDLS and CDR2 YYNGEE. V shed 0 bases and J shed 2 bases, with 12 bases lying between them. The CDR3 DNA reads TGTGCCAGCAGCGTAGACCTAGCAGGAGCCTACGAGCAGTACTTC. It translates to CASSVDLAGAYEQYF. Full variable domain (outside the CDR3, taken from reference TRBV9 and TRBJ2-7): DSGVTQTPKHLITATGQRVTLRCSPRSGDLSVYWYQQSLDQGLQFLIQYYNGEERAKGNILERFSAQQFPDLHSELNLSSLELGDSALYFCASSVDLAGAYEQYFGPGTRLTVT.

This sequence joins TRBV14 and TRBJ1-1; the match to TRBD1 covers 9 bases. Germline trimming cut 3 bases from V and 10 bases from J; bases unmatched to any gene: 6. The CDR3 is 13 amino acids. Germline CDR1 is SGHDN and CDR2 is FVKESK. CDR3 in amino acids: CASSQIRQGGAFF. The CDR3 DNA reads as TGTGCCAGCAGCCAGATAAGACAGGGGGGAGCTTTCTTT.

The J gene is TRBJ1-1, the V gene TRBV6-5; 7 bases map to TRBD1. Germline V gene data show CDR1 as MNHEY and CDR2 as SVGAGI. Losses at the gene ends were 2 bases for V and 2 bases for J; bases not matched to a gene: 5. The CDR3 consists of 15 residues. Here the CDR3 DNA reads TGTGCCAGCAGTTACCGGACAGGAGGAAACACTGAAGCTTTCTTT. It codes for CASSYRTGGNTEAFF.

The chain links TRBV5-4 to TRBJ1-2; D ambiguous. Trimming left V 4 bases short and J 2 bases short, with 15 bases between. The CDR3 is 15 amino acids. Germline CDR1 and CDR2: SGHNT and YYREEE (reference sequence). The CDR3 DNA sequence: TGTGCCAGCAGCACATCTAGTACGGGGAACTATGGCTACACCTTC. Its translation is CASSTSSTGNYGYTF.

CDR3 nucleotides: TGTGCCAGCAGCGTACCGGGACAGGGAGGCTCCGAGCAGTACTTC. Translating it yields CASSVPGQGGSEQYF. V gene TRBV9 combines with J gene TRBJ2-7, with 9 bases lining up with TRBD1. The CDR3 is made up of 15 amino acids. Germline-derived CDR1 and CDR2 are SGDLS and YYNGEE. Unmatched junction bases numbered 8, after V lost 1 base and J lost 6 bases.

V usage is TRBV5-4 and J usage is TRBJ2-2, with D tentatively TRBD1 (6 bases). The V gene's germline CDR1 is SGHNT and CDR2 YYREEE (reference sequence). The V and J ends lost 0 bases and 5 bases respectively, with 14 bases between them. The CDR3 extends over 16 amino acids. The DNA for the CDR3 is TGTGCCAGCAGCTTGGAGGCAGGGGACGCGACCGGGGAGCTGTTTTTT. Protein product: CASSLEAGDATGELFF.

The rearrangement links TRBV10-3 to TRBJ2-1, with D hard to call. Per the germline V gene, CDR1 is ENHRY and CDR2 is SYGVKD. V lost 10 bases, J lost 6 bases, and 25 bases lay in between. The CDR3 runs to 16 residues. The CDR3, as DNA: TGTGCCACTCAAACCGCAGGCTATCCCCTCGGCAATGAGCAGTTCTTC. It encodes CATQTAGYPLGNEQFF.

This chain joins TRBV2 and TRBJ2-7; TRBD1 aligns across 11 bases. V gave up 4 bases and J gave up 1 base; unmatched junction bases: 12. The germline V gene has CDR1 SNHLY and CDR2 FYNNEI. The CDR3 is 18 amino acids. CDR3 nucleotides: TGTGCCAGCAGTGCTGGGACAGGGGGTCCCCTAGCGTCCTACGAGCAGTACTTC. It encodes CASSAGTGGPLASYEQYF.

This clone showed up just once. The V gene is TRBV6-1, the J gene TRBJ2-7; maybe TRBD1 (6 bases). CDR3 length equals 14 residues. Trimming pared 6 bases from V and 0 bases from J, leaving 12 bases between. The germline CDR1 and CDR2 sequences are MNHNS and SASEGT. CDR3 DNA sequence: TGTGCCAGCAGAGACCGGGACAACTCCTACGAGCAGTACTTC. Its protein product is CASRDRDNSYEQYF.